This T cell receptor (beta chain) was sequenced for a study of cytomegalovirus exposure and HLA in healthy donors. CDR3 length: 15 amino acids. V lost 4 bases and J lost 4, with 13 bases in between. Germline CDR1 MGHRA, CDR2 YSYEKL. Unrecorded immune exposures were likely, despite nominal health at sampling. In the PCR, 60 Vbeta and 13 Jbeta primers were used. The method was immunoSEQ multiplex PCR; TCRdb's version includes in-frame clones alone and lacks a portion of them. The table shows 120,000 or so clones, with 75% occurring only once. What was sequenced was PBMCs. This TCR derives from a woman aged 50 to 60 in good health and CMV-seronegative. The gene calls are TRBV4-1 and TRBJ1-4, with no clear D. The CDR3 nucleotides read TGCGCCAGCAGCCCAGGTGGACGGGGTAATGAAAAACTGTTTTTT. Translation: CASSPGGRGNEKLFF.